This is a list of T cell receptor beta chains from one sample in a study of beta chain features in type 1 diabetes. Sequencing was performed with immunoSEQ multiplex PCR; in TCRdb, only in-frame clones are kept and a portion is missing. The sample lists some 160,000 clones, 7.5% to 9.5% occurring once. Specimen: central memory CD4+ T cells from blood. The receptors were gathered from a woman younger than 35 with type 1 diabetes. The CDR3 runs from the conserved cysteine through the conserved F or W. D genes are given only for firm matches.

j_gene: TRBJ1-1; d_gene: TRBD1; v_gene: TRBV4-3; CDR3aa: CASSRGQITEAFF
j_gene: TRBJ1-1; d_gene: NA; v_gene: TRBV14; CDR3aa: CASSLQADTEAFF
j_gene: TRBJ2-6; d_gene: TRBD1; v_gene: TRBV10-3; CDR3aa: CAISPGQGGSGANVLTF
j_gene: TRBJ2-3; d_gene: NA; v_gene: TRBV14; CDR3aa: CASSQDTGPPTDTQYF
j_gene: TRBJ2-5; d_gene: TRBD2; v_gene: TRBV19; CDR3aa: CASTPTWGGTQYF
j_gene: TRBJ1-5; d_gene: NA; v_gene: TRBV7-2; CDR3aa: CASSLRGNQPQHF
j_gene: TRBJ2-3; d_gene: TRBD2; v_gene: TRBV6-6; CDR3aa: CASSYGAGVSTDTQYF
j_gene: TRBJ2-7; d_gene: NA; v_gene: TRBV7-2; CDR3aa: CASSLGRGTHEQYF
j_gene: TRBJ1-5; d_gene: NA; v_gene: TRBV5-5; CDR3aa: CASSLGSKGGQPQHF
j_gene: TRBJ2-4; d_gene: NA; v_gene: TRBV14; CDR3aa: CASSHLDSHHKNIQYF
j_gene: TRBJ2-5; d_gene: NA; v_gene: TRBV7-2; CDR3aa: CASSLEGGGGGWETQYF
j_gene: TRBJ2-1; d_gene: TRBD2; v_gene: TRBV7-7; CDR3aa: CASSLGQASGGEQFF
j_gene: TRBJ1-6; d_gene: NA; v_gene: TRBV6-5; CDR3aa: CASSYYRNNSPLHF
j_gene: TRBJ2-1; d_gene: TRBD2; v_gene: TRBV5-1; CDR3aa: CASSTGLAPSSYNEQFF
j_gene: TRBJ1-3; d_gene: TRBD1; v_gene: TRBV4-3; CDR3aa: CASSRLGSPGQVANTIYF
j_gene: TRBJ1-2; d_gene: NA; v_gene: TRBV6-5; CDR3aa: CASSPGSYGYTF
j_gene: TRBJ1-1; d_gene: NA; v_gene: TRBV7-2; CDR3aa: CASSSGPLEAFF
j_gene: TRBJ1-3; d_gene: NA; v_gene: TRBV4-3; CDR3aa: CASSPILRGGDTIYF
j_gene: TRBJ1-2; d_gene: NA; v_gene: TRBV7-2; CDR3aa: CASSDLYYGYTF
j_gene: TRBJ2-2; d_gene: TRBD2; v_gene: TRBV4-2; CDR3aa: CASSPELAGGPGGELFF
j_gene: TRBJ1-2; d_gene: TRBD1; v_gene: TRBV5-4; CDR3aa: CASSARQGYGYTF
j_gene: TRBJ2-3; d_gene: TRBD2; v_gene: TRBV4-3; CDR3aa: CASSQAGGAQTDTQYF
j_gene: TRBJ1-5; d_gene: NA; v_gene: TRBV19; CDR3aa: CASRRAAGVSNQPQHF
j_gene: TRBJ2-1; d_gene: TRBD1; v_gene: TRBV7-3; CDR3aa: CASSFQGAGEQFF
j_gene: TRBJ2-2; d_gene: NA; v_gene: TRBV7-6; CDR3aa: CASSLSLGINTGELFF
j_gene: TRBJ2-7; d_gene: NA; v_gene: TRBV29-1; CDR3aa: CSVNLFPGSYEQYF
j_gene: TRBJ2-3; d_gene: TRBD2; v_gene: TRBV9; CDR3aa: CASGGGLAHTDTQYF
j_gene: TRBJ2-5; d_gene: TRBD1; v_gene: TRBV5-6; CDR3aa: CASSLEGAKTQYF
j_gene: TRBJ2-3; d_gene: NA; v_gene: TRBV30; CDR3aa: CASQEGRGTDTQYF
j_gene: TRBJ2-4; d_gene: NA; v_gene: TRBV6-6; CDR3aa: CASRDTTGTGNIQYF
j_gene: TRBJ2-1; d_gene: NA; v_gene: TRBV28; CDR3aa: CASSLINNEQFF